This T cell receptor (beta chain) was profiled in a study of blood T cell repertoires in COVID-19 (dated by TCRdb to about 2020). Background for the entire study: Samples from collaborators originated in the United States, Italy and Spain and spanned both the acute and convalescent phases of COVID-19. The prospective study material was composed of cDNA or gDNA derived from T cells, B-cell-depleted T cells, or PBMCs. The dataset comprised deeply sampled blood TCRbeta repertoires from subjects exposed to, actively infected with, or recovered from COVID-19. A de-identified subject ID, COVID-19 status, age in years and sex were almost always included in the sample metadata. The repertoires were released in a freely available public database intended as a resource for research on the immune response to SARS-CoV-2. HLA class I and class II types, where available, came from metadata supplied by the sample provider rather than from assay-based typing. Samples were obtained from the ongoing ImmuneRACE study (first 160 participants) and from about 1,300 subjects provided by 6 global collaborators. Broader findings and caveats from the paper: The quantity of clinical and demographic metadata differed by source and by participant and was supplied without curation.

V was cut back by 10 bases and J by 3 bases, leaving a gap of 12 bases between them. The germline V gene (reference sequence) provides CDR1 LNHDA and CDR2 SQIVND. The CDR3 has 13 amino acids, counting the end cysteine and phenylalanine. The CDR3 DNA has 39 bases and is translated from base 1. Comment on this clone: The clone's antigen remains unknown. Base-call qualities are not available, and no considerably larger clone is one nucleotide away.

TCRbeta CDR3 regions were amplified from genomic DNA by means of the immunoSEQ Assay, a bias-controlled multiplex PCR. On the authors' methods: The number of nucleated cells in each sample was estimated by amplification of reference gene primers within the assay. To quantify the absolute abundance of each unique TCRbeta CDR3 rearrangement, sequence reads were collapsed and filtered. For each sample, productive Simpson clonality was calculated by taking the square root of Simpson's diversity index across productive rearrangements. Imported from immuneACCESS, the table was reduced by TCRdb to in-frame sequences with V and J called. These copies leave out some clones; in studies compared against another copy, an unresolved V gene accounts for under half, and the cause of the remainder is not known. For V, J and clone size, that table is used; D and trimming come from the DNA. Recorded for this sample are 100,000 to 120,000 clones; around 85% of them occurred a single time. The top ten clonotypes cover around 13% of the sample.

Each collaborating institution followed its own protocols to collect whole blood in K2EDTA tubes. For TCRbeta analysis, collaborator samples were shipped as frozen whole blood, as isolated PBMCs, or as DNA extracted from either sample type. This chain joins TRBV19 to TRBJ2-2; there is no confident call for the D gene. The origin of this receptor is a human donor in a cohort sampled during active COVID-19. The material sequenced was peripheral blood. The sequenced DNA is TGTGCCACCACAAGGCAGGACACCGGGGAGCTGTTTTTT. This translates into CATTRQDTGELFF.